This TCR beta chain comes out of a study of human T cells and chemical hapten exposure. Many counts were recorded for this clonotype. V was clipped by 4 bases and J by 0 bases; unmatched bases: 3. Per germline, CDR1 MNHEY and CDR2 SMNVEV (reference sequence). The CDR3 loop spans 17 amino acids. TCRdb re-called the RACE reads with MiXCR, one entry per CDR3 protein. The table records approximately 52,000 distinct CDR3 sequences, 9.5% to 12% of them present only once. As to time point: patch test 1, 2 weeks after DPC sensitization. Treatment specified: therapeutic diphenylcyclopropenone sensitization with weekly scalp DPC. Before extraction, the whole blood was not fractionated, and total RNA was taken from it.

The chain employs TRBV27 and TRBJ2-2, with TRBD2 matching over 12 bases. The source material was whole blood, sampled in connection with sensitization to the hapten diphenylcyclopropenone (DPC). The clonotype originates from a woman between 35 and 50 years old with alopecia areata. Some clones in this sample may be carry-over from other donors' samples. The CDR3 is CASSSGLAGSNTGELFF. The CDR3 DNA sequence: TGTGCCAGCAGTTCCGGACTAGCGGGGTCGAACACCGGGGAGCTGTTTTTT.